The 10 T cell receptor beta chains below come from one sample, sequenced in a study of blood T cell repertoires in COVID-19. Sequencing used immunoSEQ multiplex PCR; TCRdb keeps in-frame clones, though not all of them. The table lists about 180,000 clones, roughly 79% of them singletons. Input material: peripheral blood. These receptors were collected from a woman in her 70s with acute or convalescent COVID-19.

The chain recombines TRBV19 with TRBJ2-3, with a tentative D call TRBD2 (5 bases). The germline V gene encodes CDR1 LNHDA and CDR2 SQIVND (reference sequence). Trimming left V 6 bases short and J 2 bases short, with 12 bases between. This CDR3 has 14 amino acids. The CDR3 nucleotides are TGTGCCAGTAGCAAGAGCGGAACCACAGATACGCAGTATTTT. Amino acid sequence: CASSKSGTTDTQYF.

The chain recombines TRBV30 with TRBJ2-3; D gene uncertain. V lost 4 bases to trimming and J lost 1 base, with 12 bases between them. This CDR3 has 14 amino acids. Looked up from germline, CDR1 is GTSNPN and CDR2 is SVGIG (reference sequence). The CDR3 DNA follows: TGTGCCTGGAAAAAGCGTTCCCGCACAGATACGCAGTATTTT. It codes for CAWKKRSRTDTQYF.

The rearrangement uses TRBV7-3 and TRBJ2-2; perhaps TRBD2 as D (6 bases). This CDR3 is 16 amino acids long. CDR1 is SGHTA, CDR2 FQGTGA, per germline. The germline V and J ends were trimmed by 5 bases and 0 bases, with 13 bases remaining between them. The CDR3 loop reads CASSRLGVANTGELFF. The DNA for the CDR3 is TGTGCCAGCAGCCGACTAGGTGTCGCGAACACCGGGGAGCTGTTTTTT.

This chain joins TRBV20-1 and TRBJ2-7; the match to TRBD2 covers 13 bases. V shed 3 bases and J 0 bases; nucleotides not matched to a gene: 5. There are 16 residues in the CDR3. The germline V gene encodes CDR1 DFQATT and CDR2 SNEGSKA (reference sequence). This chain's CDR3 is CSASGTSGASSYEQYF. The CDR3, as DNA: TGCAGTGCTAGTGGGACTAGCGGGGCTAGCTCCTACGAGCAGTACTTC.

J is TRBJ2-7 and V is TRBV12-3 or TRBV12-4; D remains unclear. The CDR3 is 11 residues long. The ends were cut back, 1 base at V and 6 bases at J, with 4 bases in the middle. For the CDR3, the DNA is TGTGCCAGCAGTTTAGGAGCCGAGCAGTACTTC. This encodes CASSLGAEQYF.

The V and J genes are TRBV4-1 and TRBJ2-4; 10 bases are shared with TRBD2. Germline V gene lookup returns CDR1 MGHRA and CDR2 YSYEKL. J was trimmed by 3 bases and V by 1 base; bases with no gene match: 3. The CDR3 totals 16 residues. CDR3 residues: CASSQVLAGDKNIQYF. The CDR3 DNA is TGCGCCAGCAGCCAAGTTCTAGCGGGGGACAAAAACATTCAGTACTTC.

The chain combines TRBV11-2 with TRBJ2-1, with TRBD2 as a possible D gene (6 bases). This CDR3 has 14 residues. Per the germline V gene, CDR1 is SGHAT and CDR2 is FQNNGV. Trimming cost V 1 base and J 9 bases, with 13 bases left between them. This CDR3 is CASSLVLATGEQFF. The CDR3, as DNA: TGTGCCAGCAGCTTAGTGCTAGCGACCGGTGAGCAGTTCTTC.

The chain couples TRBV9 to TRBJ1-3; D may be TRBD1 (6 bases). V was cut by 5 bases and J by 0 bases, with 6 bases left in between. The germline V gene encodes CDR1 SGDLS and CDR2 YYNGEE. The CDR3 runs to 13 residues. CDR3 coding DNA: TGTGCCAGCAGACAGGGCTCTGGAAACACCATATATTTT. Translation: CASRQGSGNTIYF.

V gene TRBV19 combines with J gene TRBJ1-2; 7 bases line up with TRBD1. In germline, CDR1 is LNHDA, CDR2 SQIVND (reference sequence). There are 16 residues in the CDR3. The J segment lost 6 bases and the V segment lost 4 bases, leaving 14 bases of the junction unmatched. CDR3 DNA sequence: TGTGCCAGTAGTACACAAACAGGGGTACGAATAGATGGCTACACCTTC. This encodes CASSTQTGVRIDGYTF.

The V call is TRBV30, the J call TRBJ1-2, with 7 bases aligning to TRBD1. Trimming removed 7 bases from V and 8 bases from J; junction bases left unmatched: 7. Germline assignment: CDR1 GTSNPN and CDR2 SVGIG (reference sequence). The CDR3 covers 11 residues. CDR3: CASDRVLGYTF. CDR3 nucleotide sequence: TGTGCCTCAGACAGGGTTCTGGGCTACACCTTC.